This T cell receptor (beta chain) appears in the sequencing data of a study of shared clonotypes between healthy human individuals. General observations from the study: Large depth notwithstanding, sorted-subset sequencing proved incomplete by rarefaction.

A few counts support this clone. What it binds is not known. Germline CDR1 reads WNHNN; CDR2 reads SYGVQD (reference sequence). The CDR3 contains 12 residues. V was shortened by 6 bases and J by 5 bases, with 8 bases between the two germline ends. Produced via immunoSEQ multiplex PCR; TCRdb's table is partial and in-frame only. Of about 980,000 clones in the sample, over 60% were seen once. This TCR was sampled from a young man in good health. The specimen was memory CD4+ T cells sorted from blood. As to subset: CD45RA-negative fraction. The chain couples TRBV10-1 to TRBJ2-1, with D perhaps matching TRBD1 (6 bases). CDR3 sequence (DNA): TGCGCCAGCAGCGGGACAAACAATGAGCAGTTCTTC. It translates to CASSGTNNEQFF.